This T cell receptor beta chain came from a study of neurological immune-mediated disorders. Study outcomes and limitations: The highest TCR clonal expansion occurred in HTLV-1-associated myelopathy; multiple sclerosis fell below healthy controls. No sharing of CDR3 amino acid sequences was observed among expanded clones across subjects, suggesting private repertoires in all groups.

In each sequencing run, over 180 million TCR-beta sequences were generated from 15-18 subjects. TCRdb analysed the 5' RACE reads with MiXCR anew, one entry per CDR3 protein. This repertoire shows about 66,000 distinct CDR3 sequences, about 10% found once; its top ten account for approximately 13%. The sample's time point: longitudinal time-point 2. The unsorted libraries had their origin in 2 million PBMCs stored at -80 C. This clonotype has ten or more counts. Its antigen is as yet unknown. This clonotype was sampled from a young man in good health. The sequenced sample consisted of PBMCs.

The DNA of the CDR3 is TGTGCCTGGAGTGTAGTCTTATGGGATACGCAGTATTTT. Its protein product is CAWSVVLWDTQYF. The chain carries TRBV30 and TRBJ2-3; the D is unclear. With 0 bases removed from V and 6 bases from J, the gap between germline ends came to 10 bases. The V gene's germline CDR1 is GTSNPN and CDR2 SVGIG (reference sequence). CDR3 length equals 13 residues.